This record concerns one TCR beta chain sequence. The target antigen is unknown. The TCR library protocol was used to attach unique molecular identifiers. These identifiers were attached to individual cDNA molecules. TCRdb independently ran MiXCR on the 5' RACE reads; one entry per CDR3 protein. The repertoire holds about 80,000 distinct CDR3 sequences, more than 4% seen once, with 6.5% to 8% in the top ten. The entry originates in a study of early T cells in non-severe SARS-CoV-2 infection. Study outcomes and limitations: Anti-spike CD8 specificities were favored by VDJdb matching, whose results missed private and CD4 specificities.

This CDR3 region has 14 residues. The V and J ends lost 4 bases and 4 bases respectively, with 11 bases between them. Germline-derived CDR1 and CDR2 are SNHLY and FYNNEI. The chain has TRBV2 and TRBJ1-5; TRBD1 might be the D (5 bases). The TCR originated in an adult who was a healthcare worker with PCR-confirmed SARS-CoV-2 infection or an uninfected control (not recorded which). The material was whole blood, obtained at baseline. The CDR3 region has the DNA TGTGCCAGCAGTGCCGACAGAACAAATCAGCCCCAGCATTTT. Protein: CASSADRTNQPQHF.